This TCR beta chain was captured in a study of post-analysis software for immune sequencing data. The TCR beta cDNA libraries contained unique molecular identifiers. Each CDR3 protein is one row after TCRdb ran MiXCR on the PCR reads. The sample contains about 820,000 distinct CDR3 sequences, around 53% of which appear only once. Study-wide results and limits: Five or six TRBV segments, TRBV5-6, TRBV5-1 and TRBV20-1 among them, were found more frequent in patients than controls. The authors found that F measure strongly co-clustered same-batch samples.

The CDR3 extends over 15 amino acids. Germline trimming cut 3 bases from V and 5 bases from J; bases unmatched to any gene: 9. Germline loops: CDR1 SGHRS, CDR2 YFSETQ. In regard to this clonotype: Its antigen is unidentified.

The source is a girl between 10 and 17 years old with multiple sclerosis. The chain joins TRBV5-1 to TRBJ2-3, with TRBD2 identical over 7 bases. Sequenced input: blood. The CDR3: CASSYRLASGDTQYF. The CDR3, as DNA: TGCGCCAGCAGCTACCGACTAGCATCGGGAGATACGCAGTATTTT.